A selection of T cell receptor beta chains follows, all from one sample in a study of vaccination effects on CD4 cells after COVID-19. No antigens are known for them. Assay used: immunoSEQ multiplex PCR; TCRdb lists only in-frame clones, some missing. The sample yields some 61,000 clones, 76% seen once. Source: CD4+ T cells from PBMCs cultured with HCoV-OC43 spike peptides, taken after COVID-19 vaccination. All receptors come from a human donor who received a COVID-19 vaccine. CDR3s include the opening cysteine and the closing phenylalanine or tryptophan. The D gene is left open where the match is weak. Clone size appears in some rows only: once, few, many, or a class for an expanded clone.

clone_size,j_call,d_call,v_call,cdr3_nt,cdr3_aa
few,TRBJ2-3,-,TRBV5-8,TGTGCCAGCCCTGGGTCTTTCTGGGGTTCGACAGCCAGCACAGATACGCAGTATTTT,CASPGSFWGSTASTDTQYF
-,TRBJ2-1,-,TRBV5-1,TGCGCCAGCAGCTTGGTGCGAGCGGAGAATGAGCAGTTCTTC,CASSLVRAENEQFF
-,TRBJ2-1,TRBD2,TRBV7-9,TGTGCCAGCAGCTTCGCGGGGGGGCTCAATGAGCAGTTCTTC,CASSFAGGLNEQFF
-,TRBJ2-5,-,TRBV2,TGTGCCAGCAGTGGACAGGCCGCGGGTGGGACCCAGTACTTC,CASSGQAAGGTQYF
-,TRBJ1-2,-,TRBV3-1/TRBV3-2,TGTGCCAGCAGCCAGCGGACAGTTAACTATGGCTACACCTTC,CASSQRTVNYGYTF
-,TRBJ1-3,-,TRBV11-3,TGTGCCAGCAGCCGCGACGGGGTAGAAGGAAACACCATATATTTT,CASSRDGVEGNTIYF
-,TRBJ1-2,TRBD1,TRBV7-2,TGTGCCAGCAGCCGGGGACAGGGGGCTGTCGGCTACACCTTC,CASSRGQGAVGYTF
-,TRBJ1-1,-,TRBV6-5,TGTGCCAGCAGTTACGTCACGAACACTGAAGCTTTCTTT,CASSYVTNTEAFF
-,TRBJ1-4,-,TRBV4-3,TGCGCCAGCAGCCAAGGAAACTCGAGAGAAAAACTGTTTTTT,CASSQGNSREKLFF
few,TRBJ2-1,-,TRBV10-1,TGCGCCAGCAGGGCGCAAGGGAGGAATGAGCAGTTCTTC,CASRAQGRNEQFF
-,TRBJ2-5,TRBD2,TRBV3-1/TRBV3-2,TGTGCCAGCAGCCCGGGACTAGCGGTGGGAGAGACCCAGTACTTC,CASSPGLAVGETQYF
-,TRBJ2-5,TRBD2,TRBV4-2,TGTGCCAGCAGCCCCTCGGCGGGGGTGGGGGAGACCCAGTACTTC,CASSPSAGVGETQYF
-,TRBJ2-3,-,TRBV10-3,TGTGCCATCAGTGCGACAGACACAGATACGCAGTATTTT,CAISATDTDTQYF
-,TRBJ1-2,-,TRBV7-2,TGTGCCAGCAGCCAGTCCTATGGCTACACCTTC,CASSQSYGYTF
-,TRBJ2-5,TRBD1,TRBV19,TGTGCCAGTAGTGAGAGACAGGGTCTGGGGACCCAGTACTTC,CASSERQGLGTQYF
-,TRBJ2-2,TRBD1,TRBV24-1,TGTGCCACCAGTGAAGGGACAGGGTCGAACACCGGGGAGCTGTTTTTT,CATSEGTGSNTGELFF
-,TRBJ2-6,TRBD1,TRBV7-3,TGTGCCAGCAGCCGCCCTGGGGACAGTTTTGGGGCCAACGTCCTGACTTTC,CASSRPGDSFGANVLTF
-,TRBJ1-2,-,TRBV24-1,TGTGCCACCAGTAACGGGTATGGCTACACCTTC,CATSNGYGYTF
few,TRBJ2-3,-,TRBV24-1,TGTGCCACCAGTGATGAATACGGGGGGCCACGAGATACGCAGTATTTT,CATSDEYGGPRDTQYF
few,TRBJ1-5,-,TRBV4-1,TGCGCCAGCAGCCAGGGACGGACCAATCAGCCCCAGCATTTT,CASSQGRTNQPQHF
-,TRBJ1-2,-,TRBV5-1,TGCGCCAGCAGCTTGGGCAGGGACTATGGCTACACCTTC,CASSLGRDYGYTF
-,TRBJ1-4,-,TRBV4-1,TGCGCCAGCAGCCAAGGGGACCGCGTAATCGGGAGTAATGAAAAACTGTTTTTT,CASSQGDRVIGSNEKLFF
-,TRBJ2-2,-,TRBV7-3,TGTGCCAGCAGCTTAGAGGGGCAGAGCGGCGGGGAGCTGTTTTTT,CASSLEGQSGGELFF
-,TRBJ1-4,-,TRBV2,TGTGCCACCCGATCCCAGGGCGGCGAAAAACTGTTTTTT,CATRSQGGEKLFF
-,TRBJ1-4,TRBD1,TRBV6-6,TGTGCCAGCAGCCCGACAGGGCCAGGAGAAAAACTGTTTTTT,CASSPTGPGEKLFF
-,TRBJ1-1,-,TRBV2,TGTGCCAGCAGTGAAGCGCCCCTTTTGAGGGGCACTGAAGCTTTCTTT,CASSEAPLLRGTEAFF
-,TRBJ2-3,TRBD2,TRBV5-6,TGTGCCAGCAGCCCCACACTAGCGGGAAGGGCAGATACGCAGTATTTT,CASSPTLAGRADTQYF
few,TRBJ1-1,-,TRBV7-9,TGTGCCAGCAGCTCCCTTTTGGGTAACACTGAAGCTTTCTTT,CASSSLLGNTEAFF
-,TRBJ2-1,TRBD2,TRBV3-1/TRBV3-2,TGTGCCAGCAGCCAAAGGCTAGCGGGGGCCTCAGGGGAGCAGTTCTTC,CASSQRLAGASGEQFF
-,TRBJ1-3,TRBD1,TRBV19,TGTGCCAGTAGTATCGGACAGGCCGGAAACACCATATATTTT,CASSIGQAGNTIYF
-,TRBJ1-2,-,TRBV5-1,TGCGCCAGCAGCCGCAACAGGGATTCGATTTATGGCTACACCTTC,CASSRNRDSIYGYTF
-,TRBJ1-5,-,TRBV6-1,TGTGCCAGCAGTGTTAGCCCTCTCGGTAGCAATCAGCCCCAGCATTTT,CASSVSPLGSNQPQHF
-,TRBJ2-1,TRBD1,TRBV5-5,TGTGCCAGCAGCCCGGACAGGGACTCGACCCCCAGGAATGAGCAGTTCTTC,CASSPDRDSTPRNEQFF
-,TRBJ2-3,-,TRBV5-1,TGCGCCAGCAGCCCCCGGGACAATCAAGTTACGCAGTATTTT,CASSPRDNQVTQYF
-,TRBJ1-1,-,TRBV25-1,TGTGCCAGCAGTGGGTCACAGCCGAACACTGAAGCTTTCTTT,CASSGSQPNTEAFF
-,TRBJ2-5,-,TRBV30,TGTGCCTGGAGTCGGGACACCAAAGAGACCCAGTACTTC,CAWSRDTKETQYF
-,TRBJ2-1,TRBD2,TRBV18,TGTGCCAGCTCTCCACTAAGCGGGGGAAATGAGCAGTTCTTC,CASSPLSGGNEQFF
-,TRBJ1-4,TRBD1,TRBV11-3,TGTGCCAGCAGCTTAGGTCCACAGGGGGCAACTAATGAAAAACTGTTTTTT,CASSLGPQGATNEKLFF
-,TRBJ2-3,-,TRBV7-8,TGTGCCAGCAGCCCCGACCGGCTGAGCACAGATACGCAGTATTTT,CASSPDRLSTDTQYF
-,TRBJ2-2,-,TRBV24-1,TGTGCCACCAGTATGGACGGATCCGGGGAGCTGTTTTTT,CATSMDGSGELFF
-,TRBJ1-6,-,TRBV12-3/TRBV12-4,TGTGCCAGCAGCCCCGACAGGAATTCACCCCTCCACTTT,CASSPDRNSPLHF
-,TRBJ2-3,-,TRBV5-1,TGCGCCAGCAGCTGGACAGCAAGCACAGATACGCAGTATTTT,CASSWTASTDTQYF
-,TRBJ2-2,-,TRBV5-1,TGCGCCAGCAGCTCCGGGACGGGGAACACCGGGGAGCTGTTTTTT,CASSSGTGNTGELFF
-,TRBJ2-2,TRBD2,TRBV19,TGTGCCAGTAGTATAGCGACTAGCGCTAGGGCCGGGGAGCTGTTTTTT,CASSIATSARAGELFF
-,TRBJ2-5,-,TRBV15,TGTGCCACCGGTGGTCTCCAAGAGACCCAGTACTTC,CATGGLQETQYF